The TCR beta chain under discussion was sequenced for a study of blood T cell repertoires in COVID-19. In the study overall: Samples of COVID-19 (acute and convalescent) were obtained from the United States, Italy and Spain.

Sequencing used immunoSEQ multiplex PCR; TCRdb keeps in-frame clones, though not all of them. Among about 170,000 clones listed, 82% were seen once. The germline gives CDR1 LGHDT, CDR2 YNNKEL (reference sequence). This CDR3 has 13 residues. Trimming cost V 0 bases and J 8 bases, with 10 bases left between them. The J gene is TRBJ1-2, the V gene TRBV3-1 (or the pseudogene TRBV3-2); D remains ambiguous. The sequenced sample was peripheral blood. The sequence was collected from a woman aged 65 to 85 with acute or convalescent COVID-19. This CDR3 reads CASSQDSSLGYTF. The CDR3, as DNA: TGTGCCAGCAGCCAAGATTCTTCCTTAGGCTACACCTTC.